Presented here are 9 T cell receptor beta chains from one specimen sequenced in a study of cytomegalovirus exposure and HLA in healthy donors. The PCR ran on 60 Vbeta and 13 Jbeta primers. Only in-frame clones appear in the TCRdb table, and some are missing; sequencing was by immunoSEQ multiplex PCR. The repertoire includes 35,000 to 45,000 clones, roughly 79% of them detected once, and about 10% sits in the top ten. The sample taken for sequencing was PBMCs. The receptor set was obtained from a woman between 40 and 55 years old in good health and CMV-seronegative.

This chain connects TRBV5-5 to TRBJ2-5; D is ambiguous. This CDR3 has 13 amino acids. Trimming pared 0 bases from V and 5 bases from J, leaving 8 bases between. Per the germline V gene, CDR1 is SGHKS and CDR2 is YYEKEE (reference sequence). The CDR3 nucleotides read TGTGCCAGCAGCTTGGATGGTCGGGAGACCCAGTACTTC. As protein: CASSLDGRETQYF.

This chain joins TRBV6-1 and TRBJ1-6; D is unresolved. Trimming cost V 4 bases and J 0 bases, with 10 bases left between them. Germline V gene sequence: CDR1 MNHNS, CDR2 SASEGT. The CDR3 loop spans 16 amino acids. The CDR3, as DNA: TGTGCCAGCAGTGGGCACGTCAGCTCCTATAATTCACCCCTCCACTTT. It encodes CASSGHVSSYNSPLHF.

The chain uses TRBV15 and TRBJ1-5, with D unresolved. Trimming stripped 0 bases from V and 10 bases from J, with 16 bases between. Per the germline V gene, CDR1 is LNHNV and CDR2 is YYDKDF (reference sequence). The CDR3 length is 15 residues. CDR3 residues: CATSRDMAENRPQHF. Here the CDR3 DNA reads TGTGCCACCAGCAGAGATATGGCAGAAAATCGACCCCAGCATTTT.

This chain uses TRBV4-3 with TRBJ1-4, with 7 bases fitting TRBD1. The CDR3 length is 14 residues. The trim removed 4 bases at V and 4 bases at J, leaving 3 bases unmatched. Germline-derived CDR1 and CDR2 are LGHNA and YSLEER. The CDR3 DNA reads TGCGCCAGCAGCCCCGGACAGGTTAATGAAAAACTGTTTTTT. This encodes CASSPGQVNEKLFF.

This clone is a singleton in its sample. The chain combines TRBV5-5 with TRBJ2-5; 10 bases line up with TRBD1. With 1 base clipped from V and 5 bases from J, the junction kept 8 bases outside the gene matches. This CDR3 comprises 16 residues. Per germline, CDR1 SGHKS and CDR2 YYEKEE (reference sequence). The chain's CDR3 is CASSLRGQGSGETQYF. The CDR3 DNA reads TGTGCCAGCAGCTTGCGGGGACAGGGGTCCGGGGAGACCCAGTACTTC.

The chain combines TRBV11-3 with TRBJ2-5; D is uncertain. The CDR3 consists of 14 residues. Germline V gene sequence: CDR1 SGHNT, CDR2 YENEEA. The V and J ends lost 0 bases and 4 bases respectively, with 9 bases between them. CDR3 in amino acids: CASSLDSATETQYF. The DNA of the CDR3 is TGTGCCAGCAGCTTAGATTCAGCGACAGAGACCCAGTACTTC. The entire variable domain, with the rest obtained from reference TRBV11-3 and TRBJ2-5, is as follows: EAGVVQSPRYKIIEKKQPVAFWCNPISGHNTLYWYLQNLGQGPELLIRYENEEAVDDSQLPKDRFSAERLKGVDSTLKIQPAELGDSAVYLCASSLDSATETQYFGPGTRLLVL.

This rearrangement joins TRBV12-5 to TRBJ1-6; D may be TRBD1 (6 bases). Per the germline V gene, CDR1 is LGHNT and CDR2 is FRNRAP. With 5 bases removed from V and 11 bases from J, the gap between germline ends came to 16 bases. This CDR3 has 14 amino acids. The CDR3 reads CASGLGGGLTPLHF. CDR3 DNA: TGTGCTAGTGGTCTTGGGGGGGGCCTAACACCCCTCCACTTT.

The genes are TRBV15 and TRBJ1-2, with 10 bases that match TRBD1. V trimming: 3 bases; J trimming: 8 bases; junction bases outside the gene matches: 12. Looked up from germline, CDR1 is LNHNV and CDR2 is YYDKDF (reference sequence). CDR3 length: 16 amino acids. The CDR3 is CATSSFEPGTGVGYTF. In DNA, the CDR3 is TGTGCCACCAGCAGTTTCGAACCCGGGACAGGGGTCGGCTACACCTTC.

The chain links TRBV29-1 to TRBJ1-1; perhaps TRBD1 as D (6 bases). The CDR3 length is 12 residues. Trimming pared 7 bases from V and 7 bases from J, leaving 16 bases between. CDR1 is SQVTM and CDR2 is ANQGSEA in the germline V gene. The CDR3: CSGGGRGVEAFF. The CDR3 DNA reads TGCAGCGGTGGGGGGCGGGGGGTTGAAGCTTTCTTT. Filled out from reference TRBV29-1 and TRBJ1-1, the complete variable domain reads SAVISQKPSRDICQRGTSLTIQCQVDSQVTMMFWYRQQPGQSLTLIATANQGSEATYESGFVIDKFPISRPNLTFSTLTVSNMSPEDSSIYLCSGGGRGVEAFFGQGTRLTVV.